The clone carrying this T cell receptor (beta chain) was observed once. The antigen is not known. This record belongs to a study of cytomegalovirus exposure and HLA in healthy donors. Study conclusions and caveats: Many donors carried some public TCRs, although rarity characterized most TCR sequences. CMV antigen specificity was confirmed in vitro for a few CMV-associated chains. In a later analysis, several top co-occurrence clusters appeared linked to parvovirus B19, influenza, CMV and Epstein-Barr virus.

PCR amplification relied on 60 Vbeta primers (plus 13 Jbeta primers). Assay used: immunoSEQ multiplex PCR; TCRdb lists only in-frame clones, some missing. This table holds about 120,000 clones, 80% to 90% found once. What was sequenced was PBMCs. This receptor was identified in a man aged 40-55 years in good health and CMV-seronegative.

CDR3 bases: TGTGCCAGCAGCCCAGTCCGGGGGGCGTACACTGAAGCTTTCTTT. Protein sequence: CASSPVRGAYTEAFF. The chain joins TRBV7-9 to TRBJ1-1, with a possible D match to TRBD1 (6 bases). The ends were cut back, 5 bases at V and 3 bases at J, with 16 bases in the middle. The CDR3 is 15 residues long. Per germline, CDR1 SEHNR and CDR2 FQNEAQ (reference sequence).